This passage covers 4 T cell receptor beta chains from one sample sequenced in a study of blood T cells in healthy people across ages. Combining a sample-barcoded 5' primer with a J-beta primer mix, a second PCR ran for 7 to 11 cycles. TCRdb independently ran MiXCR on the 5' RACE reads; one entry per CDR3 protein. The table shows about 1.8 million distinct CDR3 sequences, with less than 50% occurring only once. The material sequenced was blood. All receptors derive from a woman in her thirties or forties in good health.

The V gene is TRBV12-3 or TRBV12-4, the J gene TRBJ1-5; 7 bases align to TRBD1. After removal of 4 bases from V and 4 bases from J, the junction contained 10 bases not matched to a gene. CDR3 size: 16 residues. CDR3 nucleotide sequence: TGTGCCAGCAGTTCAGGGGGTATAGGAGGGAATCAGCCCCAGCATTTT. It encodes CASSSGGIGGNQPQHF.

The J gene is TRBJ2-1, the V gene TRBV12-3 or TRBV12-4; tentatively, D is TRBD1 (6 bases). There are 15 residues in the CDR3. With 6 bases removed from V and 6 bases from J, the gap between germline ends came to 18 bases. The CDR3 DNA reads TGTGCCAGCAGCCCCCAAGGTAGGGGGACCAATGAGCAGTTCTTC. This codes for CASSPQGRGTNEQFF.

The V and J genes are TRBV4-2 and TRBJ2-7; D remains unclear. The better agreement between TRBJ2-5 and the DNA end casts doubt on the J call. Germline V gives CDR1 LGHNA, CDR2 YNFKEQ. The CDR3 runs 16 residues. CDR3 in amino acids: CASSQEGLMGWETQYF. The DNA for the CDR3 is TGTGCCAGCAGCCAAGAGGGATTGATGGGCTGGGAGACCCAGTACTTC.

The V call is TRBV12-3 or TRBV12-4, the J call TRBJ2-3; no clear D. The CDR3 has 12 amino acids. V was cut by 7 bases and J by 9 bases, with 14 bases left in between. The CDR3 DNA reads TGTGCCAGCACCAGAGCTGGCTTAACGCAGTATTTT. This sequence encodes CASTRAGLTQYF.